Presented here are 30 T cell receptor beta chains from one specimen sequenced in a study of blood T cell repertoires in COVID-19. Assay: immunoSEQ multiplex PCR; the TCRdb copy retains only in-frame clones and omits some. The sample records 250,000 to 300,000 clones, 89% being singletons. Input material: peripheral blood. These TCRs come from a man aged 50 to 60 with acute or convalescent COVID-19.

The chain recombines TRBV2 with TRBJ1-2; TRBD1 aligns across 9 bases. There are 15 residues in the CDR3. Trimming took 2 bases from V and 8 from J; bases not matched to a gene: 9. Germline-derived CDR1 and CDR2 are SNHLY and FYNNEI. The CDR3: CASSEIWTGEVGYTF. The CDR3 bases are TGTGCCAGCAGTGAAATTTGGACAGGGGAGGTCGGCTACACCTTC. The variable domain in full, completed from reference TRBV2 and TRBJ1-2, reads EPEVTQTPSHQVTQMGQEVILRCVPISNHLYFYWYRQILGQKVEFLVSFYNNEISEKSEIFDDQFSVERPDGSNFTLKIRSTKLEDSAMYFCASSEIWTGEVGYTFGSGTRLTVV.

The CDR3, as DNA: TGTGCCAGCTCGCCTGACAGTGGCTACACCTTC. This translates into CASSPDSGYTF. V and J are TRBV18 and TRBJ1-2; D perhaps matches TRBD1 (5 bases). CDR1 is KGHSH, CDR2 LQKENI, per germline. V lost 6 bases and J 7 bases, leaving 9 bases between the germline ends. The CDR3 spans 11 residues.

The count of this clone is one. The rearrangement joins TRBV5-1 to TRBJ2-5; tentatively, D is TRBD1 (5 bases). V was shortened by 1 base and J by 4 bases, with 11 bases between the two germline ends. CDR1 and CDR2 from the germline V gene are SGHRS and YFSETQ. The CDR3 spans 14 residues. CDR3 bases: TGCGCCAGCAGCTTGTATCAGGGTTCAGAGACCCAGTACTTC. Amino acids: CASSLYQGSETQYF.

The rearrangement uses TRBV2 and TRBJ1-5; D gene uncertain. V lost 8 bases, J lost 1 base, and 9 bases lay in between. In germline, CDR1 is SNHLY, CDR2 FYNNEI. The CDR3 has 13 amino acids. This chain's CDR3 is CASQDTSNQPQHF. CDR3 coding DNA: TGTGCCAGCCAAGACACAAGCAATCAGCCCCAGCATTTT.

The chain uses TRBV27 and TRBJ1-6; no clear D gene. The CDR3 is 16 residues long. Germline V CDR1 and CDR2: MNHEY, SMNVEV (reference sequence). V gave up 6 bases and J gave up 6 bases, with 18 bases separating them. Here the CDR3 DNA reads TGTGCCAGCAGGTCTCTCAGGACGGGGTTTAATTCACCCCTCCACTTT. Protein sequence: CASRSLRTGFNSPLHF.

The V call is TRBV3-1 (or the pseudogene TRBV3-2), the J call TRBJ2-2, with D tentatively TRBD1 (6 bases). The V gene lost 5 bases and the J gene lost 5 bases, with 15 bases spanning the gap. This CDR3 is 15 amino acids long. CDR1 is LGHDT, CDR2 YNNKEL, per germline (reference sequence). The CDR3 reads CASSTPNRATGELFF. CDR3 DNA sequence: TGTGCCAGCAGCACACCCAACAGGGCGACCGGGGAGCTGTTTTTT.

This chain links TRBV19 with TRBJ1-1, with 7 nucleotides matching TRBD1. J was trimmed by 1 base and V by 11 bases; bases with no gene match: 10. The CDR3 runs 14 residues. Per germline, CDR1 LNHDA and CDR2 SQIVND (reference sequence). This CDR3 is CASEDRAGNTEAFF. CDR3 DNA sequence: TGTGCCTCTGAAGACAGGGCGGGGAACACTGAAGCTTTCTTT.

The chain is built from TRBV7-3 and TRBJ1-2; D perhaps matches TRBD1 (6 bases). The germline V and J ends were trimmed by 2 bases and 4 bases, with 11 bases remaining between them. The CDR3 consists of 14 residues. CDR1 and CDR2 from the germline V gene are SGHTA and FQGTGA. CDR3: CASSLGGSRYGYTF. The CDR3, as DNA: TGTGCCAGCAGCTTAGGGGGCAGCCGCTATGGCTACACCTTC.

This chain connects TRBV7-6 to TRBJ1-3, with D unresolved. Germline loops: CDR1 SGHVS, CDR2 FNYEAQ. The CDR3 loop spans 13 amino acids. Trimming removed 8 bases at V and 0 bases at J, with 8 bases between. The CDR3 DNA sequence: TGTGCCAGCGCGGTCGGCTCTGGAAACACCATATATTTT. It codes for CASAVGSGNTIYF. The whole variable domain, remainder taken from reference TRBV7-6 and TRBJ1-3, is GAGVSQSPRYKVTKRGQDVALRCDPISGHVSLYWYRQALGQGPEFLTYFNYEAQQDKSGLPNDRFSAERPEGSISTLTIQRTEQRDSAMYRCASAVGSGNTIYFGEGSWLTVV.

The CDR3 here is CASSQANDRGYEQYF. The CDR3 DNA is TGTGCCAGCAGCCAAGCTAACGACAGGGGCTACGAGCAGTACTTC. The V gene is TRBV3-1 (or the pseudogene TRBV3-2), the J gene TRBJ2-7, with 8 bases fitting TRBD1. The germline V gene has CDR1 LGHDT and CDR2 YNNKEL (reference sequence). After removal of 1 base from V and 3 bases from J, the junction contained 5 bases not matched to a gene. The CDR3 spans 15 residues.

The V gene is TRBV3-1 (or the pseudogene TRBV3-2), the J gene TRBJ2-7, with TRBD2 as a possible D gene (7 bases). With 4 bases removed from V and 2 bases from J, the gap between germline ends came to 15 bases. Germline-derived CDR1 and CDR2 are LGHDT and YNNKEL (reference sequence). CDR3 length: 15 amino acids. For the CDR3, the DNA is TGTGCCAGCAGCCCCTGGGGGGGGGCCGCCTACGAGCAGTACTTC. This sequence encodes CASSPWGGAAYEQYF.

The chain is built from TRBV3-1 (or the pseudogene TRBV3-2) and TRBJ1-3; D remains ambiguous. The CDR3 is made up of 14 amino acids. With 4 bases removed from V and 0 bases from J, the gap between germline ends came to 7 bases. Germline loops: CDR1 LGHDT, CDR2 YNNKEL (reference sequence). CDR3 nucleotides: TGTGCCAGCAGCCCAACACACTCTGGAAACACCATATATTTT. It translates to CASSPTHSGNTIYF.

This clone appeared a few times. The chain couples TRBV11-1 to TRBJ2-3, with TRBD2 matching over 8 bases. V gave up 3 bases and J gave up 0 bases; unmatched junction bases: 5. CDR1 and CDR2 (germline): SGHAT, FQDESV (reference sequence). This CDR3 contains 16 residues. The chain's CDR3 is CASSFRGGTSTDTQYF. The CDR3 DNA reads as TGTGCCAGCAGCTTCCGGGGGGGGACTAGCACAGATACGCAGTATTTT. The entire variable domain, with the rest obtained from reference TRBV11-1 and TRBJ2-3, is as follows: EAEVAQSPRYKITEKSQAVAFWCDPISGHATLYWYRQILGQGPELLVQFQDESVVDDSQLPKDRFSAERLKGVDSTLKIQPAELGDSAMYLCASSFRGGTSTDTQYFGPGTRLTVL.

Concerning this clone itself: This specimen includes other DNA sequences encoding the same CDR3. The chain has TRBV5-1 and TRBJ2-1, with TRBD1 matching 9 bases. CDR1 is SGHRS, CDR2 YFSETQ, per germline. The CDR3 covers 14 residues. Trimming took 4 bases from V and 7 from J; bases not matched to a gene: 6. The CDR3 nucleotides are TGCGCCAGCAGCCCTGGGACAGGGCTAAATGAGCAGTTCTTC. This encodes CASSPGTGLNEQFF. Drawing the rest from reference TRBV5-1 and TRBJ2-1, the complete variable domain is KAGVTQTPRYLIKTRGQQVTLSCSPISGHRSVSWYQQTPGQGLQFLFEYFSETQRNKGNFPGRFSGRQFSNSRSEMNVSTLELGDSALYLCASSPGTGLNEQFFGPGTRLTVL.

The chain has TRBV19 and TRBJ1-6; 7 nucleotides agree with TRBD1. The CDR3 contains 14 residues. The germline CDR1 and CDR2 sequences are LNHDA and SQIVND (reference sequence). V lost 6 bases and J lost 12; bases outside the gene matches: 11. The CDR3 here is CASSSTGVFVPLHF. The DNA for the CDR3 is TGTGCCAGTAGCTCAACAGGGGTCTTTGTACCCCTCCACTTT.

This chain links TRBV7-9 with TRBJ1-1, with D unclear. The CDR3 spans 15 residues. Germline values: CDR1 SEHNR, CDR2 FQNEAQ (reference sequence). Trimming pared 1 base from V and 1 base from J, leaving 10 bases between. The CDR3: CASSLDGLSNTEAFF. In nucleotides, the CDR3 is TGTGCCAGCAGCTTAGATGGACTGTCGAACACTGAAGCTTTCTTT.

The CDR3 nucleotides read TGTGCCAGTAGCCGGGGGAGGATCGGAGAGACCCAGTACTTC. It yields the protein CASSRGRIGETQYF. V and J are TRBV19 and TRBJ2-5; maybe TRBD2 (6 bases). Germline V lookup: CDR1 LNHDA, CDR2 SQIVND (reference sequence). This CDR3 is 14 amino acids long. The V end lost 6 bases, the J end lost 4 bases, and 15 bases lay between the germline ends.

As concerns this clone: Germline and junction disagree at one end, which may indicate a read error. The chain couples TRBV7-7 to TRBJ2-5; 10 bases map to TRBD2. Looked up from germline, CDR1 is SSHAT and CDR2 is FNYEAQ (reference sequence). The CDR3 runs 15 residues. The CDR3 loop reads CASSRAGGRQETQYF. CDR3 coding DNA: TGTGCTAGCAGTAGAGCGGGGGGGAGACAAGAGACCCAGTACTTC.

The chain has TRBV12-5 and TRBJ1-1, with D perhaps TRBD1 (6 bases). V dropped 6 bases and J dropped 0 bases, with 8 bases sitting between them. Germline CDR1 reads LGHNT; CDR2 reads FRNRAP. The length of the CDR3 is 13 residues. CDR3 amino acids: CASGRDMNTEAFF. In nucleotides, the CDR3 is TGTGCTAGTGGCCGGGACATGAACACTGAAGCTTTCTTT.

The genes are TRBV24-1 and TRBJ2-1, with D maybe TRBD2 (5 bases). The CDR3 covers 13 residues. Germline V gives CDR1 KGHDR, CDR2 SFDVKD. The V and J ends lost 1 base and 14 bases respectively, with 14 bases between them. CDR3 nucleotide sequence: TGTGCCACCAGTGATTTTACCGGGAATAGGAAGTTCTTC. Its protein product is CATSDFTGNRKFF.

The gene calls are TRBV19 and TRBJ1-1, with a weak D call TRBD1 (5 bases). CDR1 is LNHDA and CDR2 is SQIVND in the germline V gene (reference sequence). V was shortened by 5 bases and J by 2 bases, with 18 bases between the two germline ends. The CDR3 length is 16 residues. The CDR3 region is CASSSTRRGSNTEAFF. CDR3 DNA sequence: TGTGCCAGTAGTTCCACCCGGCGGGGGAGCAACACTGAAGCTTTCTTT.

The CDR3 DNA reads TGTGCCAGCTCACCTGCGGGGGGACGGTCTGGGGCCAACGTCCTGACTTTC. Protein sequence: CASSPAGGRSGANVLTF. This chain connects TRBV18 to TRBJ2-6; TRBD2 agrees at 8 bases. The V segment lost 3 bases and the J segment 1 base; nucleotides outside the gene matches: 5. CDR3 size: 17 residues. Germline CDR1 KGHSH, CDR2 LQKENI.

The chain's CDR3 is CASSPGTGGRGYTF. The CDR3 DNA sequence: TGTGCCAGCAGCCCTGGGACAGGCGGCCGCGGCTACACCTTC. The rearrangement links TRBV7-2 to TRBJ1-2; 8 nucleotides align to TRBD1. The ends lost 5 bases at V and 8 bases at J; junction bases unmatched: 10. CDR3 length: 14 residues. The germline CDR1 and CDR2 sequences are SGHTA and FQGNSA.

V and J are TRBV20-1 and TRBJ2-7; unclear D gene. Germline V gives CDR1 DFQATT, CDR2 SNEGSKA (reference sequence). Trimming left V 5 bases short and J 6 bases short, with 11 bases between. This CDR3 comprises 11 residues. The CDR3 region has the DNA TGCAGTGCTGCAGGCGTTGGCGAGCAGTACTTC. Its translation is CSAAGVGEQYF.

The chain uses TRBV23-1 and TRBJ2-1; 12 bases match TRBD2. TRBV23-1 carries the ORF label, with uncertain function. This CDR3 is 16 amino acids long. The V and J ends lost 2 bases and 5 bases, in that order; junction bases with no gene match: 4. Written as DNA, the CDR3 is TGCGCCAGCAGTCAACTAGCGGGGGGGTTGAACAATGAGCAGTTCTTC. Its protein product is CASSQLAGGLNNEQFF.

The J gene is TRBJ1-6, the V gene TRBV2; D is ambiguous. The CDR3 has 13 amino acids. Germline lookup yields CDR1 SNHLY and CDR2 FYNNEI. V lost 6 bases to trimming and J lost 9 bases, with 12 bases between them. The CDR3 nucleotides read TGTGCCAGCAGGGGTAACGGGGTTTCACCCCTCCACTTT. Encoded protein: CASRGNGVSPLHF.

With regard to this clone: Other DNA variants within this sample encode the same CDR3. The J gene is TRBJ1-2, the V gene TRBV19; D gene ambiguous. V lost 1 base and J lost 2, with 5 bases in between. The CDR3 loop spans 13 amino acids. In germline, CDR1 is LNHDA, CDR2 SQIVND (reference sequence). DNA for the CDR3: TGTGCCAGTAGTATAGCCTCGAACTATGGCTACACCTTC. Amino acid sequence: CASSIASNYGYTF.

J is TRBJ2-7 and V is TRBV27, with D unresolved. Trimming stripped 3 bases from V and 0 bases from J, with 6 bases between. The CDR3 is made up of 13 amino acids. Germline CDR1 MNHEY, CDR2 SMNVEV (reference sequence). The CDR3 here is CASSFTSSYEQYF. The CDR3 nucleotides read TGTGCCAGCAGTTTCACGAGCTCCTACGAGCAGTACTTC.

The genes are TRBV3-1 (or the pseudogene TRBV3-2) and TRBJ2-5, with 8 bases matching TRBD2. J gave up 4 bases and V 1 base, and 5 bases lay outside the gene matches. The CDR3 contains 15 residues. Germline-derived CDR1 and CDR2 are LGHDT and YNNKEL (reference sequence). The CDR3 reads CASSQVSGARETQYF. DNA of the CDR3: TGTGCCAGCAGCCAAGTTAGCGGGGCACGAGAGACCCAGTACTTC.

The chain recombines TRBV23-1 with TRBJ1-2; TRBD1 agrees at 8 bases. TRBV23-1 is recorded as an ORF, its role being uncertain. V lost 11 bases to trimming and J lost 5 bases; unmatched junction nucleotides: 16. This CDR3 comprises 15 residues. CDR3 sequence: CAGGGAAGGAYGYTF. In DNA form, the CDR3 reads TGCGCCGGGGGAGGCGCGGCAGGGGGCGCTTATGGCTACACCTTC.